The rows below give T cell receptor beta chains drawn from one sample of a study of blood T cell repertoires in COVID-19. The method was immunoSEQ multiplex PCR; TCRdb's version includes in-frame clones alone and lacks a portion of them. The profile covers roughly 150,000 clones, with 65% to 80% appearing a single time and roughly 19% taken by the ten largest. Sequencing input: PBMCs or T cells enriched from blood (not recorded which). These receptors all come from a woman between 65 and 79 years old in a cohort exposed to, infected with or recovered from COVID-19 (not recorded which). Each CDR3 is given without its conserved first and last residue.

J gene,CDR3 length,V gene,CDR3 protein
TRBJ1-3,16,TRBV4-2,ASSHVTRDRAGGNTIY
TRBJ2-7,10,TRBV19,ASSTSGYEQY
TRBJ1-1,11,TRBV28,ASRRTGGTEAF
TRBJ1-2,11,TRBV7-9,ASSPAQRYGYT
TRBJ2-1,13,TRBV5-1,ASSTTGGDGNEQF
TRBJ2-1,9,TRBV2,AGALANEQF
TRBJ2-7,16,TRBV28,ASSFTTTGQGSDYEQY
TRBJ1-1,9,TRBV27,ASSPGGSYT
TRBJ1-2,12,TRBV30,AWSAYRGLEGYT
TRBJ2-1,13,TRBV13,ASSLTGGSYNEQF
TRBJ1-3,13,TRBV5-1,ASSFSLGQGNTIY
TRBJ2-7,14,TRBV4-3,ASSQSPGQEAYEQY
TRBJ2-7,11,TRBV4-3,ASSQDLVYEQY
TRBJ1-5,14,TRBV5-1,ASSPGPGQGIQPQH
TRBJ2-7,14,TRBV5-1,ASSPLTSGRMDEQY
TRBJ2-2,14,TRBV4-3,ASSPHDRWPDGELF
TRBJ2-2,16,TRBV18,ASSLRTSGSEATGELF
TRBJ1-2,12,TRBV5-1,ASSPIPEGYGYT
TRBJ1-5,12,TRBV12-5,ASGGWQGNQPQH
TRBJ2-7,12,TRBV5-5,ASSLTSGSYEQY
TRBJ1-5,12,TRBV5-5,ASSWEGANQPQH
TRBJ2-5,14,TRBV11-1,ASSSRAGAGQETQY
TRBJ2-1,13,TRBV3-1/TRBV3-2,ASSGGRGTYNEQF
TRBJ2-2,13,TRBV2,ASRYDRADTGELF
TRBJ2-5,10,TRBV4-3,ASSQRRGPQY
TRBJ2-1,13,TRBV24-1,ATSAWTGLSNEQF
TRBJ1-6,12,TRBV6-2/TRBV6-3,ASSYSLRNSPLH
TRBJ2-3,14,TRBV5-4,ASSLPGTGGTDTQY
TRBJ2-5,14,TRBV7-9,ASSPSSGRAEETQY